This entry describes one T cell receptor beta chain. Trimming took off 2 bases at V and 1 base at J, with 22 bases between the two ends. CDR3 length: 18 residues. Germline CDR1 SGHNT, CDR2 YYREEE (reference sequence). The authors' processing: Nucleated cell number was recorded as an estimate derived from reference gene primer amplification. The assay was immunoSEQ multiplex PCR, and TCRdb's table has in-frame clones only and misses some. That table gives V, J and clone size, and the DNA gave D and trimming. This table has 55,000 or so clones, around 77% appearing once. This record comes from a study of blood T cell repertoires in COVID-19. At the level of the study: Italy, Spain and the United States were the sources of the convalescent and acute COVID-19 samples. The cDNA or gDNA used as material had been derived from T cells, B-cell-depleted T cells, or PBMCs.

This chain links TRBV5-4 with TRBJ2-7; D possibly corresponds to TRBD2 (5 bases). Sample: peripheral blood. The origin of this receptor is a man aged 55 to 69 with acute or convalescent COVID-19. CDR3 bases: TGTGCCAGCAGCTTTCGGGCCTCCACATACCGAGGGTCCTACGAGCAGTACTTC. Amino acids: CASSFRASTYRGSYEQYF.